These 17 T cell receptor beta chains were all obtained from the same sample, sequenced in a study of shared clonotypes between healthy human individuals. Clones were read by immunoSEQ multiplex PCR, and TCRdb kept only the in-frame ones, dropping some. The sample holds about 2.4 million clones, roughly 93% seen once. The source material was naive CD4+ T cells from PBMCs. Stated subset: CD45RA+ positively selected. These receptor sequences come from a man aged 18-30 years in good health. Some clones in this sample may be carry-over from other donors' samples.

The rearrangement joins TRBV5-1 to TRBJ2-5, with 9 bases identical to TRBD2. There are 17 residues in the CDR3. The junction had 7 bases not matched to a gene; V was cut back by 0 bases and J by 1 base. CDR1 is SGHRS and CDR2 is YFSETQ in the germline V gene. The DNA for the CDR3 is TGCGCCAGCAGCTTGGTTCCAGCGGGAGGCCTCCAAGAGACCCAGTACTTC. This codes for CASSLVPAGGLQETQYF.

This rearrangement joins TRBV30 to TRBJ2-7; the match to TRBD2 covers 11 bases. Germline CDR1 GTSNPN, CDR2 SVGIG (reference sequence). The CDR3 sequence is 14 residues long. V shed 5 bases and J 6 bases; nucleotides not matched to a gene: 9. The CDR3 DNA reads TGTGCCTGGCGCCAACTAGCGGGAGTGGCCGAGCAGTACTTC. This sequence encodes CAWRQLAGVAEQYF.

V and J are TRBV7-9 and TRBJ1-2; D remains ambiguous. Germline assignment: CDR1 SEHNR and CDR2 FQNEAQ (reference sequence). Trimming pared 5 bases from V and 3 bases from J, leaving 13 bases between. The length of the CDR3 is 14 residues. DNA of the CDR3: TGTGCCAGCAGCCCTTCCGTCAGCGACTATGGCTACACCTTC. Encoded protein: CASSPSVSDYGYTF. The variable domain in full, completed from reference TRBV7-9 and TRBJ1-2, reads DTGVSQNPRHKITKRGQNVTFRCDPISEHNRLYWYRQTLGQGPEFLTYFQNEAQLEKSRLLSDRFSAERPKGSFSTLEIQRTEQGDSAMYLCASSPSVSDYGYTFGSGTRLTVV.

The rearrangement uses TRBV5-1 and TRBJ2-3; D ambiguous. The CDR3 is 13 residues long. V was cut by 0 bases and J by 6 bases, with 8 bases left in between. The V gene's germline CDR1 is SGHRS and CDR2 YFSETQ. The chain's CDR3 is CASSLEFADTQYF. The CDR3 bases are TGCGCCAGCAGCTTGGAATTTGCGGATACGCAGTATTTT.

The J gene is TRBJ2-3, the V gene TRBV5-1; no reliable D call. Germline lookup yields CDR1 SGHRS and CDR2 YFSETQ. CDR3 size: 17 residues. V lost 1 base, J lost 4 bases, and 19 bases lay in between. CDR3 residues: CASSLIPRGREADTQYF. CDR3 in DNA: TGCGCCAGCAGCTTGATCCCCCGTGGGCGAGAGGCAGATACGCAGTATTTT.

The chain recombines TRBV19 with TRBJ1-1; tentative D call: TRBD1 (5 bases). Trimming pared 5 bases from V and 1 base from J, leaving 11 bases between. Per germline, CDR1 LNHDA and CDR2 SQIVND (reference sequence). The CDR3 is 14 residues long. The CDR3, as DNA: TGTGCCAGTAGTCCCGGGGGGGGGAACACTGAAGCTTTCTTT. It encodes CASSPGGGNTEAFF.

As for this clone: Other DNA sequences from this sample encode an identical CDR3 as well. The chain combines TRBV5-1 with TRBJ2-1, with D possibly TRBD1 on 6 matching bases. CDR1 is SGHRS, CDR2 YFSETQ, per germline. The CDR3 contains 14 residues. Trimming took off 5 bases at V and 0 bases at J, with 9 bases between the two ends. DNA for the CDR3: TGCGCCAGCAGTGTAGGGGGCTCCTACAATGAGCAGTTCTTC. Encoded protein: CASSVGGSYNEQFF. Complete variable domain (other parts from reference TRBV5-1 and TRBJ2-1): KAGVTQTPRYLIKTRGQQVTLSCSPISGHRSVSWYQQTPGQGLQFLFEYFSETQRNKGNFPGRFSGRQFSNSRSEMNVSTLELGDSALYLCASSVGGSYNEQFFGPGTRLTVL.

The rearrangement uses TRBV7-3 and TRBJ2-7; TRBD1 matches 9 bases. This CDR3 is built from 14 residues. Germline lookup yields CDR1 SGHTA and CDR2 FQGTGA. The V gene end was trimmed by 5 bases and the J gene end by 6 bases; junction bases not matched to a gene: 8. The CDR3 sequence is CASSIGTGLSEQYF. CDR3 sequence (DNA): TGTGCCAGCAGCATTGGGACAGGGTTGAGCGAGCAGTACTTC.

This chain joins TRBV10-1 and TRBJ2-1; the D gene is possibly TRBD2 (6 bases). Trimming stripped 2 bases from V and 6 bases from J, with 20 bases between. Germline-derived CDR1 and CDR2 are WNHNN and SYGVQD (reference sequence). The length of the CDR3 is 17 residues. CDR3 sequence reads: CASSEVGRRGLLNEQFF. The CDR3 DNA sequence: TGCGCCAGCAGTGAGGTCGGGCGGCGGGGCCTCCTCAATGAGCAGTTCTTC.

The J gene is TRBJ2-1, the V gene TRBV19; 9 nucleotides agree with TRBD1. In germline, CDR1 is LNHDA, CDR2 SQIVND (reference sequence). This CDR3 is 15 amino acids long. The trim removed 4 bases at V and 6 bases at J, leaving 7 bases unmatched. The DNA for the CDR3 is TGTGCCAGTAGTAGAACGGGACAGGGCCGCAATGAGCAGTTCTTC. Translation: CASSRTGQGRNEQFF.

The rearrangement uses TRBV28 and TRBJ2-1; TRBD2 agrees at 7 bases. The CDR3 is 17 residues long. Germline lookup yields CDR1 MDHEN and CDR2 SYDVKM. The trim removed 6 bases at V and 1 base at J, leaving 12 bases unmatched. The CDR3 DNA sequence: TGTGCCAGCAGACCGCCCGGAGCTAGCGGTTCCTACAATGAGCAGTTCTTC. Its translation is CASRPPGASGSYNEQFF.

The J gene is TRBJ2-1, the V gene TRBV29-1; D is possibly TRBD2 (5 bases). With 6 bases removed from V and 7 bases from J, the gap between germline ends came to 16 bases. The germline gives CDR1 SQVTM, CDR2 ANQGSEA. There are 13 residues in the CDR3. CDR3 protein: CSVRAPLSNEQFF. DNA of the CDR3: TGCAGCGTGCGGGCCCCCCTTTCGAATGAGCAGTTCTTC.

The sample holds one count of this clone. Other DNA sequences within the sample encode an identical CDR3. The chain carries TRBV2 and TRBJ2-7; no reliable D call. From germline, CDR1 is SNHLY and CDR2 FYNNEI. V was pared by 7 bases and J by 0 bases, with 7 bases between. The CDR3 is made up of 12 amino acids. CDR3 nucleotides: TGTGCCAGCACTGGGCTCTCCTACGAGCAGTACTTC. Amino acids: CASTGLSYEQYF.

Points on this clone: Compared with germline, one end of the junction differs, possibly owing to a read error. The sample holds other DNA sequences that translate to the same CDR3. The chain is built from TRBV7-2 and TRBJ2-7; TRBD2 aligns across 15 bases. This CDR3 contains 16 residues. Germline-derived CDR1 and CDR2 are SGHTA and FQGNSA. The CDR3 DNA follows: TGCGCCAGCAGCTTATTGGGACTAGCGGGAGGTCGGGAGCAGTACTTC. This sequence encodes CASSLLGLAGGREQYF.

The chain carries TRBV7-3 and TRBJ2-3; 7 bases agree with TRBD2. The CDR3 is 13 residues long. Trimming removed 2 bases from V and 9 bases from J; junction bases left unmatched: 5. The germline V gene has CDR1 SGHTA and CDR2 FQGTGA. CDR3 amino acids: CASSLVSSGTQYF. In DNA, the CDR3 is TGTGCCAGCAGCTTAGTTTCTAGCGGAACGCAGTATTTT.

The chain links TRBV10-3 to TRBJ2-7, with 8 bases that match TRBD1. J was trimmed by 3 bases and V by 0 bases; bases with no gene match: 10. The length of the CDR3 is 17 residues. Germline CDR1 and CDR2: ENHRY and SYGVKD. The CDR3 loop is CAISESSSAGGFYEQYF. The CDR3 DNA sequence: TGTGCCATCAGTGAGTCGTCCTCGGCAGGGGGCTTCTACGAGCAGTACTTC.

The genes are TRBV6-1 and TRBJ2-5, with D possibly being TRBD2 (5 bases). Trimming removed 6 bases at V and 4 bases at J, with 15 bases between. Germline CDR1 and CDR2: MNHNS and SASEGT. The CDR3 has 14 residues. The CDR3 sequence: CASRSGIGRETQYF. The CDR3 region has the DNA TGTGCCAGCAGATCCGGGATTGGGAGAGAGACCCAGTACTTC.